This T cell receptor (beta chain) was obtained from a study of T-cell memory formation after mild COVID-19. Trimming stripped 4 bases from V and 1 base from J, with 15 bases between. CDR1 and CDR2 (germline): GTSNPN, SVGIG (reference sequence). This CDR3 has 15 residues. TCRdb passed the 5' RACE reads through MiXCR, listing each CDR3 protein once. The data contain approximately 500,000 distinct CDR3 sequences, around a quarter of them singletons. The sample was PBMCs or a T cell subset sorted from them (not recorded which). This sequence originates from an adult woman who had mild COVID-19 (a few samples of this study predate the infection). Cell type and time point are not known. This sequence joins TRBV30 and TRBJ2-3; D possibly corresponds to TRBD2 (7 bases). DNA of the CDR3: TGTGCCTGGACACTTAAAGGGGGGGGCACAGATACGCAGTATTTT. Its translation is CAWTLKGGGTDTQYF.